This T cell receptor beta chain derives from a study of T-cell reconstitution after alpha-beta-depleted transplantation in children. Study outcomes and limitations: A year had passed since transplant, and T-cell counts and diversity by then came mostly from newly produced T cells. Several hundred expanded graft clones reportedly supplied alpha-beta T cells about two months after transplant. Some patients' high day-60 TCRbeta diversity was traced to surviving recipient T cells and thymic progenitors.

The authors prepared the TCRbeta library with unique molecular identifiers. TCRdb analysed the PCR reads with MiXCR anew, one entry per CDR3 protein. The data contain hundreds of thousands of distinct CDR3 sequences, approximately 13% of them singletons. On this clonotype: Its target is unknown.

V was trimmed by 2 bases and J by 5 bases, leaving 15 bases between them. Germline V CDR1 and CDR2: SNHLY, FYNNEI. The CDR3 totals 15 residues. The chain couples TRBV2 to TRBJ1-2, with D uncertain. This TCR was recovered from a male patient younger than 18 who had a stem cell transplant for acute myeloid leukemia, so the T cells may come from the graft donor. Sample: PBMCs, mostly from graft donor cells, taken 360 days after TCRalphabeta/CD19-depleted stem cell transplant. The CDR3 is CASSEYSKTDYGYTF. CDR3 nucleotide sequence: TGTGCCAGCAGTGAATATTCGAAGACGGATTATGGCTACACCTTC. Together with reference TRBV2 and TRBJ1-2, the CDR3 gives the full variable domain: EPEVTQTPSHQVTQMGQEVILRCVPISNHLYFYWYRQILGQKVEFLVSFYNNEISEKSEIFDDQFSVERPDGSNFTLKIRSTKLEDSAMYFCASSEYSKTDYGYTFGSGTRLTVV.